The TCR beta chain under discussion was sequenced for a study of blood T cell repertoires in COVID-19. The table lists this clone with a count of one. Assay: immunoSEQ multiplex PCR; the TCRdb copy retains only in-frame clones and omits some. The sample includes 400,000 to 450,000 clones, 86% of them seen just once. This TCR derives from a woman aged 25 to 39 with active or convalescent COVID-19. The sequencing sample was made of peripheral blood.

CDR3 in amino acids: CASSLTDPGANVLTF. As DNA, the CDR3 is TGTGCCAGCAGCTTGACAGATCCCGGGGCCAACGTCCTGACTTTC. V is TRBV7-9 and J is TRBJ2-6, with D perhaps matching TRBD1 (5 bases). The CDR3 runs to 15 residues. In germline, CDR1 is SEHNR, CDR2 FQNEAQ (reference sequence). V gave up 3 bases and J gave up 4 bases, with 10 bases separating them.